This T cell receptor (beta chain) was sequenced during a study of T cell responses to AZD1222 COVID-19 vaccine. Study-level background: Pooled together were second doses at about 4 or about 12 weeks.

Germline CDR1 reads SGDLS; CDR2 reads YYNGEE. Trimming at V came to 6 bases and at J to 8 bases, leaving 11 bases not matched to a gene. There are 16 residues in the CDR3. Measured with immunoSEQ multiplex PCR; TCRdb has only the in-frame clones, and not every one. This table has about 100,000 clones, 90% to 95% appearing once. Note on this clone: Its antigen is not known.

Broader study findings: Females made up more of the donors, who were largely white British, and clonal diversity may have come out too low.

The V call is TRBV9, the J call TRBJ1-4; TRBD1 aligns across 12 bases. Source: peripheral blood, taken on day 0 of AZD1222 vaccination. The sequence came from an adult in good health. CDR3 in amino acids: CASTPGQGAFGEKLFF. The CDR3 DNA follows: TGTGCCAGCACTCCGGGACAGGGGGCTTTCGGCGAAAAACTGTTTTTT.